This TCR beta chain was sequenced for a study of identical twins listed by TCRdb under 2016. Some background on the complete study: The study deep-sequenced TCR alpha and beta repertoires from monozygotic twins, unrelated adults of various ages and cord blood to test whether fetal clonotypes persist. To rule out contamination, the twin experiments were replicated at different times with different library preparation protocols. Overall results and qualifications from the work: Fewer insertions were carried by abundant cord blood beta clonotypes; a weaker similar trend was observed in young adult naive repertoires, while no such trend was observed in memory repertoires. Zero-insertion analyses could be partly confounded by invariant T cells such as MAIT and iNKT, although diverse VJ usage argued against such confounding for most clonotypes. Because the same donors could not be followed over many years, conclusions were based on cross-sectional statistical analysis. In beta out-of-frame sequences, excess twin sharing was weaker, because having fewer shared sequences lowered the signal-to-noise ratio. Compared with coincidental sharing between unrelated individuals, out-of-frame TCR alpha sequences shared between twins showed an excess of sequences with low generation probability. In monozygotic twins, out-of-frame TCR alpha sharing was systematically underestimated by recombination models, although the models agreed with sharing between unrelated individuals.

Libraries were built with 5' RACE. Instrument on record: Illumina HiSeq 2000. Template switching introduced a universal primer binding site; the final cDNA contained a unique molecular identifier, enabling accurate counting of TCR cDNA molecules. Specific primers in the conserved constant-segment region were used to synthesize first-strand cDNA for the TCR alpha and beta chains. To control for contamination, every cDNA library carried two barcodes: a SMART-Mk sample barcode plus Illumina barcodes. TruSeq adapter sequences, together with Illumina sample barcodes, were added in two successive PCR steps. Sequencing of the TCR alpha and beta cDNA libraries was done on the Illumina HiSeq platform using custom primers. Per the source publication's procedure: MiGEC processed the raw reads to extract unique molecular identifiers, while MiXCR was used to determine the CDR3 positions. For each individual, recombination models were inferred using an EM algorithm with the repgenHMM and IGoR tools. The analysis of shared clonotypes was done with the tcR package in R, with sharing normalized by the product of cloneset sizes. Out-of-frame nonproductive sequences were analyzed to study raw recombination free of thymic and clonal selection effects. TCRdb applied fastp at Q25 and MiXCR to the public reads, then kept only in-frame beta chains. Each CDR3 protein gets just one entry, which takes the most common genes and DNA from the rows behind it. The V and J calls and clone size come from TCRdb's table, not from the authors' own analysis. The sample yields about 160,000 distinct CDR3 sequences; around 3.6% were counted once. The ten largest clones represent 8.1% of the sample.

This clonotype was detected many times. The specificity of this receptor is unknown. The input lacks base qualities; no much larger clone sits a single base away. Only healthy Caucasian donors were included. Using Miltenyi CD45RO+ enrichment and human naive T-cell isolation kits, memory (CD45RO+) and naive T cells were isolated from PBMC. The TCR was taken from a man between 18 and 29 years old in good health. The source material was memory T cells sorted from blood. The cell subset or site label on this specimen signifies: CD45RO+ enriched T cells.

Read as DNA, the sequence is TGTGCCATCAGTCCAGTAGGGTCAGGGAAGGAGTTCTTC. This yields the protein CAISPVGSGKEFF. The chain employs TRBV10-3 and TRBJ2-1; TRBD1 is a weak D gene call, 5 bases matching. V and J are truncated by 5 bases and 14 bases respectively, leaving an intervening sequence of 19 bases. The germline V gene sets CDR1 to ENHRY and CDR2 to SYGVKD. Counted from cysteine to phenylalanine, this CDR3 has 13 amino acids. The only DNA kept is the CDR3, 39 bases in frame from the first base.